The entry below describes one TCR beta chain. Original methodology: Quantification of nucleated cells was approximated via reference gene primer amplification. Profiling relied on immunoSEQ multiplex PCR, and the TCRdb table lists in-frame clones only, not all of them. V and J calls and clone size are those listed in that table; D and trimming were worked out from the DNA. The table shows 95,000 or so clones, with approximately 91% occurring only once. This specimen comes from a study of blood T cell repertoires in COVID-19. Whole-study context: Researchers got acute and convalescent COVID-19 samples from the United States, Italy and Spain. PBMCs, B-cell-depleted T cells, or T cells were the source of the cDNA or gDNA that made up the material.

This CDR3 region has 15 residues. Germline V gene data show CDR1 as SNHLY and CDR2 as FYNNEI. V dropped 7 bases and J dropped 7; count of bases not matched to a gene: 7. Sequenced material: peripheral blood. The source is a woman aged 70-85 years with acute or convalescent COVID-19. J is TRBJ2-2 and V is TRBV2; 12 nucleotides line up with TRBD2. CDR3 sequence: CASKVTSGGGGELFF. CDR3 nucleotide sequence: TGTGCCAGCAAAGTGACTAGCGGGGGTGGCGGGGAGCTGTTTTTT.